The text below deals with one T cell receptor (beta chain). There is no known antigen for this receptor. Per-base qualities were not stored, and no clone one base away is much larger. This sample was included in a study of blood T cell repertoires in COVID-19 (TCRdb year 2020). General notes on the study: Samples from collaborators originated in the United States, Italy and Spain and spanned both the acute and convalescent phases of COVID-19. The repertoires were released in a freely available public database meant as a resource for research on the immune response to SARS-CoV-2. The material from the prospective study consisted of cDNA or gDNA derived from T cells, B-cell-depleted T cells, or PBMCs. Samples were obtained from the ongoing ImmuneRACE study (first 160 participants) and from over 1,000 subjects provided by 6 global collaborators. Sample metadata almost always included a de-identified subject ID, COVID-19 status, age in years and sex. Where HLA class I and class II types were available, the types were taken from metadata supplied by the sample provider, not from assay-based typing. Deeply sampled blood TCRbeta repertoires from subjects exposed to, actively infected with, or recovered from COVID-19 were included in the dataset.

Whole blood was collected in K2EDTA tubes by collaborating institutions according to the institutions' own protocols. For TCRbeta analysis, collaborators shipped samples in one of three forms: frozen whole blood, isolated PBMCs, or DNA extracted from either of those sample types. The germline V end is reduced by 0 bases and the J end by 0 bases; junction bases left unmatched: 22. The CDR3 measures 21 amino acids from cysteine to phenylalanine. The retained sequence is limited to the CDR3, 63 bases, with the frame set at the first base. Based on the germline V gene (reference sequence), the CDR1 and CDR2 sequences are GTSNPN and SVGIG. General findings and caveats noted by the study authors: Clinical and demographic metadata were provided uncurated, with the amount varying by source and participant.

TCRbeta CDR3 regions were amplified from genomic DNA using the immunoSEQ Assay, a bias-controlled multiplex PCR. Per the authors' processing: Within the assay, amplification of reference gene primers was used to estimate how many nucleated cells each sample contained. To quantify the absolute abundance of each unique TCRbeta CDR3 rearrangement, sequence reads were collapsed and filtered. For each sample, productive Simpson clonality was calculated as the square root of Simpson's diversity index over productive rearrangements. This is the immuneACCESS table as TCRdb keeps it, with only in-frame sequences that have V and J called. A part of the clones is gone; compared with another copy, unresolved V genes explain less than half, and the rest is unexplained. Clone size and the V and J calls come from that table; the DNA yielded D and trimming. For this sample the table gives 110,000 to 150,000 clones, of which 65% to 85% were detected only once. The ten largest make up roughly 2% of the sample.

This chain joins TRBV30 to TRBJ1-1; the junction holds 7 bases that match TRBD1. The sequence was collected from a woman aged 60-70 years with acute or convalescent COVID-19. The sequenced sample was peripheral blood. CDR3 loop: CAWSVTSPDREKLYMNTEAFF. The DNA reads TGTGCCTGGAGTGTCACCTCACCAGACAGGGAGAAATTGTACATGAACACTGAAGCTTTCTTT. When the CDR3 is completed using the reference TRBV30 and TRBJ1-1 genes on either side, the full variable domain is SQTIHQWPATLVQPVGSPLSLECTVEGTSNPNLYWYRQAAGRGLQLLFYSVGIGQISSEVPQNLSASRPQDRQFILSSKKLLLSDSGFYLCAWSVTSPDREKLYMNTEAFFGQGTRLTVV.